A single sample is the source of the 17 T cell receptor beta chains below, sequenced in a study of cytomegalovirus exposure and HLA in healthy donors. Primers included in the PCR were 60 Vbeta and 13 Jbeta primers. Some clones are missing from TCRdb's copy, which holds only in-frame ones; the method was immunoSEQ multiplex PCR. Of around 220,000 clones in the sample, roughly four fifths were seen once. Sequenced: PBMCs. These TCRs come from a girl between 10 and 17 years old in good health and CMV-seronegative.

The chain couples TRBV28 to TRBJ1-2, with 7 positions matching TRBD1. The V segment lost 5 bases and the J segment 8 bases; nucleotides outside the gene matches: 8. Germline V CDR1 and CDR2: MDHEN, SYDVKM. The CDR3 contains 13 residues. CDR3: CASSPDRVTGYTF. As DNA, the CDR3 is TGTGCCAGCAGTCCAGACAGGGTTACGGGCTACACCTTC.

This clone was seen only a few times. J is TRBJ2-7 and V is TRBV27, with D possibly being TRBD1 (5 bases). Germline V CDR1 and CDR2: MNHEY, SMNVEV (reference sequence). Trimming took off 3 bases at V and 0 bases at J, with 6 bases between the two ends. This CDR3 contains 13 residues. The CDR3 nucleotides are TGTGCCAGCAGTTTGACAGTCTCCTACGAGCAGTACTTC. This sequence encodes CASSLTVSYEQYF.

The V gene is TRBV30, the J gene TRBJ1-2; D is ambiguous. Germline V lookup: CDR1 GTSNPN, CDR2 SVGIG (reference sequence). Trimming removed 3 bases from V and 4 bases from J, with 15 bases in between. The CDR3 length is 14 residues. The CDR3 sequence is CAWSLTRSLYGYTF. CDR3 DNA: TGTGCCTGGAGCCTAACCCGGTCCCTCTATGGCTACACCTTC.

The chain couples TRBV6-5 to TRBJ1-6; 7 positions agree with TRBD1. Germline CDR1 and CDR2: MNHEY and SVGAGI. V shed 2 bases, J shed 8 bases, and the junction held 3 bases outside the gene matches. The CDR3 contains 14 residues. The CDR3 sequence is CASSYTDRDSPLHF. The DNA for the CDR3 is TGTGCCAGCAGTTACACTGACAGGGATTCACCCCTCCACTTT.

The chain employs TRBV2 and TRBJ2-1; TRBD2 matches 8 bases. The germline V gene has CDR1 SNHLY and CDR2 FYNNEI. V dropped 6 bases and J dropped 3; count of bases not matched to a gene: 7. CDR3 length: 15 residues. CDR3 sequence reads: CASRQISGDYNEQFF. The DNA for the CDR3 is TGTGCCAGCAGGCAGATTAGCGGGGACTACAATGAGCAGTTCTTC.

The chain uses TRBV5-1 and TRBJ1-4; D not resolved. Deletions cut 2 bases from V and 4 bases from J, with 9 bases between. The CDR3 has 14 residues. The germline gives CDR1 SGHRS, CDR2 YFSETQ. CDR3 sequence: CASSFLGSNEKLFF. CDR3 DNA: TGCGCCAGCAGCTTCTTGGGGAGTAATGAAAAACTGTTTTTT.

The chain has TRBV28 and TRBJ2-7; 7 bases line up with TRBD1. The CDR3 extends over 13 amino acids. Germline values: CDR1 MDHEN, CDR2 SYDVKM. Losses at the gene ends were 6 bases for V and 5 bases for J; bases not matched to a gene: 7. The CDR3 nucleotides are TGTGCCAGCAGGAAGACAGGGATCCACGAGCAGTACTTC. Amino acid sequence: CASRKTGIHEQYF.

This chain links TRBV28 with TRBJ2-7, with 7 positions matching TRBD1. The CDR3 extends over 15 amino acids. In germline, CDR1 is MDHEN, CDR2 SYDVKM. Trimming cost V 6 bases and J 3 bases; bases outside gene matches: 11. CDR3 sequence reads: CASRGTRQGNYEQYF. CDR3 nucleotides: TGTGCCAGCAGGGGAACTAGACAGGGAAACTACGAGCAGTACTTC.

CDR3 nucleotides: TGTGCCAGCAGTCCCAGGGCACAGAAAGCCAAAAACATTCAGTACTTC. Amino acids: CASSPRAQKAKNIQYF. This chain uses TRBV27 with TRBJ2-4, with D maybe TRBD1 (5 bases). V dropped 5 bases and J dropped 0 bases, with 14 bases sitting between them. CDR1 and CDR2 from the germline V gene are MNHEY and SMNVEV (reference sequence). The CDR3 totals 16 residues.

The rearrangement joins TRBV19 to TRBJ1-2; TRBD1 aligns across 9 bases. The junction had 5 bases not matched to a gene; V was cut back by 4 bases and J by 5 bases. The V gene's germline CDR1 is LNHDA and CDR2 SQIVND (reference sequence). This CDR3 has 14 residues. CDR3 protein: CASSTQGAGYGYTF. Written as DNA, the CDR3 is TGTGCCAGTAGTACACAGGGGGCTGGGTATGGCTACACCTTC.

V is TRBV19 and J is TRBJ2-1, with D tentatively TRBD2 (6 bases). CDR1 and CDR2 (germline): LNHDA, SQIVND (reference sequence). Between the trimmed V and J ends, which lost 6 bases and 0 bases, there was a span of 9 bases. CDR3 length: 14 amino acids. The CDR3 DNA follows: TGTGCCAGTAGGGGTAGCGGCTCCTACAATGAGCAGTTCTTC. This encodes CASRGSGSYNEQFF.

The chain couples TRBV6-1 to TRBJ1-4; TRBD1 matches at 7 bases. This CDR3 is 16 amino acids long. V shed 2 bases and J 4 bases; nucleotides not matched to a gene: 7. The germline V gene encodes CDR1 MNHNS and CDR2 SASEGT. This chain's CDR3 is CASSERGTGVNEKLFF. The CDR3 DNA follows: TGTGCCAGCAGTGAAAGGGGAACAGGGGTTAATGAAAAACTGTTTTTT.

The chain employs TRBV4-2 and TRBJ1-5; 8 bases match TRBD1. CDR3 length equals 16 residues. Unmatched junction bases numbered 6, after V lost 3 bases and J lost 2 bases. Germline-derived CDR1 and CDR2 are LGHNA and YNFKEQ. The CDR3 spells CASSHMLDRGNQPQHF. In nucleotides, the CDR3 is TGTGCCAGCAGCCATATGCTGGACAGGGGCAATCAGCCCCAGCATTTT.

CDR3 in amino acids: CASSSRYSPVQETQYF. DNA for the CDR3: TGTGCCAGCAGCTCCCGGTACAGCCCCGTCCAAGAGACCCAGTACTTC. The V gene is TRBV11-1, the J gene TRBJ2-5; D unclear. Trimming left V 4 bases short and J 1 base short, with 16 bases between. This CDR3 is 16 amino acids long. The germline V gene encodes CDR1 SGHAT and CDR2 FQDESV (reference sequence).

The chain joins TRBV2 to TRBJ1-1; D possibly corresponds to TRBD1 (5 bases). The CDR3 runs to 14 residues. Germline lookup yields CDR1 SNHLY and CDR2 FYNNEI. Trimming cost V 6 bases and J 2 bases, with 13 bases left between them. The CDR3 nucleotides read TGTGCCAGCAGCCGGAGACAGCCTAACACTGAAGCTTTCTTT. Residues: CASSRRQPNTEAFF.

The CDR3 loop reads CASSTRTSATDTQYF. CDR3 coding DNA: TGTGCCAGTAGTACTCGGACTAGCGCCACAGATACGCAGTATTTT. V usage is TRBV19 and J usage is TRBJ2-3; TRBD2 agrees at 9 bases. The germline gives CDR1 LNHDA, CDR2 SQIVND (reference sequence). V shed 4 bases, J shed 2 bases, and the junction held 4 bases outside the gene matches. The CDR3 runs to 15 residues.

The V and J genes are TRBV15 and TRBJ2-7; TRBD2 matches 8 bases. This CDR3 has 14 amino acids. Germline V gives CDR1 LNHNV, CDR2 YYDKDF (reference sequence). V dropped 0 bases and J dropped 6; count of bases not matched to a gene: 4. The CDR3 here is CATSRDGGASEQYF. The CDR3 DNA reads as TGTGCCACCAGCAGAGACGGGGGGGCAAGCGAGCAGTACTTC.